Shown below are 21 T cell receptor beta chains from a single sample sequenced in a study of T cell repertoires in ileal Crohn's disease. Assay used: immunoSEQ multiplex PCR; TCRdb lists only in-frame clones, some missing. The data hold around 1,800 clones, with approximately 80% observed a single time. The sample consisted of ileal tissue. Every receptor here comes from an adult with Crohn's disease.

This clone occurred once. The chain couples TRBV13 to TRBJ2-3; D may be TRBD2 (6 bases). Trimming removed 1 base from V and 2 bases from J, with 7 bases in between. This CDR3 spans 14 amino acids. CDR1 and CDR2 from the germline V gene are PRHDT and FYEKMQ (reference sequence). The CDR3: CASSLVADTDTQYF. The CDR3 nucleotides read TGTGCCAGCAGCTTAGTAGCGGACACAGATACGCAGTATTTT.

The genes are TRBV30 and TRBJ2-7; TRBD1 matches at 8 bases. This CDR3 region has 14 residues. The V gene's germline CDR1 is GTSNPN and CDR2 SVGIG (reference sequence). The J segment lost 6 bases and the V segment lost 4 bases, leaving 11 bases of the junction unmatched. The CDR3 sequence: CAWMRQGPTSEQYF. CDR3 nucleotides: TGTGCCTGGATGAGACAGGGGCCCACCTCCGAGCAGTACTTC.

This clone was counted between two and nine times. This chain connects TRBV6-5 to TRBJ1-6, with unresolved D. Trimming left V 4 bases short and J 0 bases short, with 7 bases between. The CDR3 has 15 residues. Germline CDR1 reads MNHEY; CDR2 reads SVGAGI. CDR3 DNA sequence: TGTGCCAGCAGTTCACACAGCTCCTATAATTCACCCCTCCACTTT. This codes for CASSSHSSYNSPLHF.

This clone has only one observation. The chain is built from TRBV14 and TRBJ1-6; a weak D match, TRBD1 (5 bases). V was clipped by 2 bases and J by 10 bases, with 9 bases between them. CDR1 is SGHDN and CDR2 is FVKESK in the germline V gene. The CDR3 contains 13 residues. The CDR3 spells CASSQIPGSPLHF. CDR3 nucleotides: TGTGCCAGCAGCCAAATACCAGGGTCACCCCTCCACTTT.

This sequence joins TRBV5-1 and TRBJ2-5; 7 bases match TRBD2. CDR3 length equals 15 residues. Germline-derived CDR1 and CDR2 are SGHRS and YFSETQ. Trimming took 6 bases from V and 5 from J; bases not matched to a gene: 13. The CDR3 coding sequence is TGCGCCAGCACTCTGAGGGAGGGATCGGGGGAGACCCAGTACTTC. Encoded protein: CASTLREGSGETQYF. Filled out from reference TRBV5-1 and TRBJ2-5, the complete variable domain reads KAGVTQTPRYLIKTRGQQVTLSCSPISGHRSVSWYQQTPGQGLQFLFEYFSETQRNKGNFPGRFSGRQFSNSRSEMNVSTLELGDSALYLCASTLREGSGETQYFGPGTRLLVL.

This chain links TRBV5-1 with TRBJ1-6; possible D gene TRBD1, 6 bases. The CDR3 runs 14 residues. V shed 2 bases and J shed 11 bases, with 14 bases lying between them. CDR1 and CDR2 from the germline V gene are SGHRS and YFSETQ. The CDR3 spells CASSLQGPRTPLHF. DNA for the CDR3: TGCGCCAGCAGCTTACAGGGACCAAGAACACCCCTCCACTTT.

The chain links TRBV7-9 to TRBJ1-3; 8 nucleotides line up with TRBD1. Per germline, CDR1 SEHNR and CDR2 FQNEAQ (reference sequence). The ends lost 6 bases at V and 1 base at J; junction bases unmatched: 11. CDR3 length equals 17 residues. In nucleotides, the CDR3 is TGTGCCAGCAGTTCTTATACAGGACAGGGTTCTGGAAACACCATATATTTT. Protein product: CASSSYTGQGSGNTIYF.

The V gene is TRBV5-1, the J gene TRBJ2-4, with D possibly TRBD2 on 7 matching bases. The V and J ends lost 3 bases and 8 bases respectively, with 24 bases between them. The V gene's germline CDR1 is SGHRS and CDR2 YFSETQ. This CDR3 is built from 17 residues. As DNA, the CDR3 is TGCGCCAGCAGCTCATTTCCCGGAGGGGGGGTTGCGGACATTCAGTACTTC. It yields the protein CASSSFPGGGVADIQYF.

As DNA, the CDR3 is TGTGCCAGCAGCTTGGGACAGGGGGCATATAATTCACCCCTCCACTTT. Its translation is CASSLGQGAYNSPLHF. The chain uses TRBV11-2 and TRBJ1-6; 12 positions match TRBD1. Trimming removed 3 bases from V and 4 bases from J; junction bases left unmatched: 1. The CDR3 covers 16 residues. CDR1 SGHAT and CDR2 FQNNGV come from the germline V gene.

As concerns this clone: One end of the junction does not line up with germline, which may come from a read error. Other DNA sequences of this sample code for an identical CDR3. This chain links TRBV7-2 with TRBJ1-6, with TRBD1 as a possible D gene (5 bases). Germline loops: CDR1 SGHTA, CDR2 FQGNSA. The CDR3 length is 16 residues. CDR3 nucleotides: TGTGCTAGCAGCTCGACCCTGGGGCCCTATAATTCACCCCTCCACTTT. It yields the protein CASSSTLGPYNSPLHF.

This clone was counted a few times. The chain employs TRBV27 and TRBJ2-7; tentative D call: TRBD2 (5 bases). This CDR3 has 14 residues. Germline CDR1 MNHEY, CDR2 SMNVEV (reference sequence). Deletions cut 6 bases from V and 3 bases from J, with 15 bases between. CDR3 bases: TGTGCCAGCAGAGGTTTTTCAGAGGGCTACGAGCAGTACTTC. Translating it yields CASRGFSEGYEQYF.

In its sample, this clone was seen once. The chain joins TRBV10-3 to TRBJ1-4, with D unclear. V was trimmed by 3 bases and J by 1 base, leaving 15 bases between them. The germline V gene has CDR1 ENHRY and CDR2 SYGVKD. The CDR3 contains 17 residues. In DNA form, the CDR3 reads TGTGCCATCAGTGACCCCCTCGGAGGCAGAACTAATGAAAAACTGTTTTTT. The encoded protein is CAISDPLGGRTNEKLFF.

This chain joins TRBV4-2 and TRBJ2-1, with D possibly matching TRBD2 (6 bases). V shed 5 bases and J shed 4 bases, with 21 bases lying between them. Looked up from germline, CDR1 is LGHNA and CDR2 is YNFKEQ. This CDR3 comprises 17 residues. The CDR3 protein is CASSIGAGLGPYNEQFF. As DNA, the CDR3 is TGTGCCAGCAGCATCGGGGCGGGACTTGGGCCTTACAATGAGCAGTTCTTC.

The V gene is TRBV11-2, the J gene TRBJ1-1; the match to TRBD1 covers 9 bases. V lost 7 bases, J lost 4 bases, and 13 bases stayed unmatched. The CDR3 consists of 16 residues. Germline assignment: CDR1 SGHAT and CDR2 FQNNGV. The CDR3 loop reads CASTEIGLQGATEAFF. The CDR3 region has the DNA TGTGCCAGCACCGAAATCGGGCTACAGGGGGCCACTGAAGCTTTCTTT.

The rearrangement links TRBV27 to TRBJ1-2; D gene uncertain. V was clipped by 8 bases and J by 7 bases, with 17 bases between them. Germline V lookup: CDR1 MNHEY, CDR2 SMNVEV (reference sequence). The length of the CDR3 is 13 residues. CDR3 in DNA: TGTGCCAGCTCACCGTTAGTCGATACTGGCTACACCTTC. Protein: CASSPLVDTGYTF.

CDR3 in amino acids: CATSARTGNQPQHF. DNA of the CDR3: TGTGCCACCAGCGCACGGACAGGCAATCAGCCCCAGCATTTT. The chain uses TRBV15 and TRBJ1-5; D is perhaps TRBD1 (6 bases). Trimming removed 5 bases at V and 2 bases at J, with 10 bases between. Looked up from germline, CDR1 is LNHNV and CDR2 is YYDKDF (reference sequence). The CDR3 runs to 14 residues.

The chain combines TRBV2 with TRBJ2-6; possible D gene TRBD1, 5 bases. The V and J ends lost 3 bases and 3 bases respectively, with 6 bases between them. This CDR3 has 14 amino acids. Germline V gene lookup returns CDR1 SNHLY and CDR2 FYNNEI. CDR3 nucleotide sequence: TGTGCCAGCAGTGACAGGGATGGGGCCAACGTCCTGACTTTC. Translating it yields CASSDRDGANVLTF. The full variable domain, rest sourced from reference TRBV2 and TRBJ2-6, is EPEVTQTPSHQVTQMGQEVILRCVPISNHLYFYWYRQILGQKVEFLVSFYNNEISEKSEIFDDQFSVERPDGSNFTLKIRSTKLEDSAMYFCASSDRDGANVLTFGAGSRLTVL.

This chain connects TRBV9 to TRBJ1-1, with 8 bases identical to TRBD1. V was clipped by 4 bases and J by 3 bases; unmatched bases: 11. The germline CDR1 and CDR2 sequences are SGDLS and YYNGEE. This CDR3 has 16 residues. The CDR3 nucleotides are TGTGCCAGCAGCTCAGCTCAGGGGGCGGCGGACACTGAAGCTTTCTTT. Translated, it gives CASSSAQGAADTEAFF.

This clone was observed a few times. The chain recombines TRBV5-8 with TRBJ1-3, with 9 bases identical to TRBD1. With V trimmed by 3 bases and J by 4 bases, 5 bases remained unmatched. Germline-derived CDR1 and CDR2 are SGHTS and YDEGEE. The CDR3 is 15 residues long. CDR3 nucleotide sequence: TGTGCCAGCAGCTCACAGGGGGCGCGAGGAAACACCATATATTTT. Protein sequence: CASSSQGARGNTIYF.

The chain joins TRBV5-4 to TRBJ2-7, with 10 bases lining up with TRBD2. With V trimmed by 2 bases and J by 6 bases, 8 bases remained unmatched. The CDR3 is 15 amino acids. Germline V gene lookup returns CDR1 SGHNT and CDR2 YYREEE (reference sequence). DNA for the CDR3: TGTGCCAGCAGCTTTGGCGGGACTAGCGTGGGCGAGCAGTACTTC. Its protein is CASSFGGTSVGEQYF.

The CDR3 spells CASSSQLAGGVNTQYF. CDR3 nucleotide sequence: TGTGCCAGCAGCTCACAACTAGCGGGGGGTGTAAATACGCAGTATTTT. The chain combines TRBV7-2 with TRBJ2-3; 12 bases are a match to TRBD2. V shed 4 bases and J 7 bases; nucleotides not matched to a gene: 9. Germline V gene data show CDR1 as SGHTA and CDR2 as FQGNSA. The CDR3 totals 16 residues.